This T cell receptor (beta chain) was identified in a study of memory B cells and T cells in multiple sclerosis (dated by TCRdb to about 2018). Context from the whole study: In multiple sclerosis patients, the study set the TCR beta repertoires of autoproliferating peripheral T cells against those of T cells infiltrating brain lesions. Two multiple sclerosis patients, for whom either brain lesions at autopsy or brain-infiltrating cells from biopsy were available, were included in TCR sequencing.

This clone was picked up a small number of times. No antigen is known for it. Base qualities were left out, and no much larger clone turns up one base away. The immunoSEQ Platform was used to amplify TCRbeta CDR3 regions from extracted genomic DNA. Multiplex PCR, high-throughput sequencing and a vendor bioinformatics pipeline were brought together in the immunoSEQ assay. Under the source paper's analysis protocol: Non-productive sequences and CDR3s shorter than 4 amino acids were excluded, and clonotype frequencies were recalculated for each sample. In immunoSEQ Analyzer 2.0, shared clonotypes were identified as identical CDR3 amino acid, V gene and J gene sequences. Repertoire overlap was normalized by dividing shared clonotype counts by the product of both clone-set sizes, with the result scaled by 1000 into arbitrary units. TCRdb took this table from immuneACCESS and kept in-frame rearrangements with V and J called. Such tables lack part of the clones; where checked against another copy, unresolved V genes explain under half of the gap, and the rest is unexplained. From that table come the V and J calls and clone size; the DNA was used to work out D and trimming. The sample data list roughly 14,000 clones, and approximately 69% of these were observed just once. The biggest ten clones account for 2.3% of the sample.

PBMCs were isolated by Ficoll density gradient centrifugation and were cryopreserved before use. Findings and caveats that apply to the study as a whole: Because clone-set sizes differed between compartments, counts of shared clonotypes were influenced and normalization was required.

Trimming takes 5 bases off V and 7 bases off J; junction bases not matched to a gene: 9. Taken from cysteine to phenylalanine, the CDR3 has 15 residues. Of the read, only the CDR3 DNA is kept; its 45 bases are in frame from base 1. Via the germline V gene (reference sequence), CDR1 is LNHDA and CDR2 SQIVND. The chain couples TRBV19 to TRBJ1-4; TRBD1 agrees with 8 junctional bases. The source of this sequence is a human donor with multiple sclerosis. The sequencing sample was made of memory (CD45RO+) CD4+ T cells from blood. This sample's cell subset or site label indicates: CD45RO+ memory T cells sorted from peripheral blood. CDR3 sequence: CASSPDRGVGEKLFF. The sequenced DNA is TGTGCCAGTAGTCCCGACAGGGGCGTGGGTGAAAAACTGTTTTTT.